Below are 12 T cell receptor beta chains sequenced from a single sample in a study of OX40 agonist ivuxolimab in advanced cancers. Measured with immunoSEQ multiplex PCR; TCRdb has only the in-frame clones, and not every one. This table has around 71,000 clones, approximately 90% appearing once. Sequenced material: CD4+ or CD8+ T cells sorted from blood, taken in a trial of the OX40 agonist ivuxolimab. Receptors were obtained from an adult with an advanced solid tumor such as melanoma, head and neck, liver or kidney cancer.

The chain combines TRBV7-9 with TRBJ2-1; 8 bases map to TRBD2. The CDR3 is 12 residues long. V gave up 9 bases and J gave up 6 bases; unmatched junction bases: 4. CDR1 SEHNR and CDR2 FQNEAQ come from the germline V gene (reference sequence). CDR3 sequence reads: CASGLALNEQFF. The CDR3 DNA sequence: TGTGCCAGTGGACTAGCCCTCAATGAGCAGTTCTTC.

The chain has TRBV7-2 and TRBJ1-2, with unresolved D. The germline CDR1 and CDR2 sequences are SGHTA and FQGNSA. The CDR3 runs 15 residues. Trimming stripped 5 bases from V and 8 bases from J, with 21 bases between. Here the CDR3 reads CASSTFDSNLRGYTF. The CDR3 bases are TGTGCCAGCAGCACGTTCGACTCCAATCTACGGGGCTACACCTTC.

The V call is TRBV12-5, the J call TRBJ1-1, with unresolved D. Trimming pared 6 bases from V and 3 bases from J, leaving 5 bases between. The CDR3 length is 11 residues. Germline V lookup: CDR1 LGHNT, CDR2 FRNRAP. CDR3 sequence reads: CASGRDTEAFF. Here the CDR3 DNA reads TGTGCTAGTGGGAGGGACACTGAAGCTTTCTTT. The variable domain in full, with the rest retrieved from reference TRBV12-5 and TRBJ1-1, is DARVTQTPRHKVTEMGQEVTMRCQPILGHNTVFWYRQTMMQGLELLAYFRNRAPLDDSGMPKDRFSAEMPDATLATLKIQPSEPRDSAVYFCASGRDTEAFFGQGTRLTVV.

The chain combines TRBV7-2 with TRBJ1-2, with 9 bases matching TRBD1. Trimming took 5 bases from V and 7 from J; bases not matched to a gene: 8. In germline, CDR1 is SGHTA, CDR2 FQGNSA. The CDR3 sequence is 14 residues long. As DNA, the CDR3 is TGTGCCAGCAGCAACCCCGGGACAGGGACTGGCTACACCTTC. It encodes CASSNPGTGTGYTF. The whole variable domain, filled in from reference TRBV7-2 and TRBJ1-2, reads GAGVSQSPSNKVTEKGKDVELRCDPISGHTALYWYRQSLGQGLEFLIYFQGNSAPDKSGLPSDRFSAERTGGSVSTLTIQRTQQEDSAVYLCASSNPGTGTGYTFGSGTRLTVV.

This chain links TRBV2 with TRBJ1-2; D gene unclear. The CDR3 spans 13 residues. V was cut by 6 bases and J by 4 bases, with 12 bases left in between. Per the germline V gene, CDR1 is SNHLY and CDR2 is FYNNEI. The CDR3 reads CASSETAPYGYTF. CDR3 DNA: TGTGCCAGCAGCGAGACTGCGCCCTATGGCTACACCTTC.

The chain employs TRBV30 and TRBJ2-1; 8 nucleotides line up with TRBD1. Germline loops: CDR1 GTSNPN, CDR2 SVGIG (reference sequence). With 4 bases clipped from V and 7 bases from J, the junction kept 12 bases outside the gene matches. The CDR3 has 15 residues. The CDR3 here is CAWTPGAGGKNEQFF. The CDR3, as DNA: TGTGCCTGGACCCCCGGGGCAGGGGGCAAGAATGAGCAGTTCTTC.

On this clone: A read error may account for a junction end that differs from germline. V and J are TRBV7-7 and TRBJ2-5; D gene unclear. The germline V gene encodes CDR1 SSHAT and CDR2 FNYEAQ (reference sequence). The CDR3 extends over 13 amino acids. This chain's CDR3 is CASSLDNSETQYF. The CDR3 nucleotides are TGTGCTAGCAGCTTAGACAATAGTGAGACCCAGTACTTC.

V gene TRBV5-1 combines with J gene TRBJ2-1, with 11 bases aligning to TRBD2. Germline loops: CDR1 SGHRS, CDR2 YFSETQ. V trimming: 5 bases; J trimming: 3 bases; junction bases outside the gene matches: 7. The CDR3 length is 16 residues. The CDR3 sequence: CASRERLAGFYNEQFF. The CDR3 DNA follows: TGCGCCAGCAGGGAGAGACTAGCGGGATTCTACAATGAGCAGTTCTTC.

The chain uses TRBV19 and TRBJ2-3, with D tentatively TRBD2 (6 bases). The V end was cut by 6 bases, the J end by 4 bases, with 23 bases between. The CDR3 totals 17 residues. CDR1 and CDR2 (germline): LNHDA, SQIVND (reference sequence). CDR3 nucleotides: TGTGCCAGTAGATTAGGCGGGACCGGCTTTGGGGCAGATACGCAGTATTTT. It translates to CASRLGGTGFGADTQYF.

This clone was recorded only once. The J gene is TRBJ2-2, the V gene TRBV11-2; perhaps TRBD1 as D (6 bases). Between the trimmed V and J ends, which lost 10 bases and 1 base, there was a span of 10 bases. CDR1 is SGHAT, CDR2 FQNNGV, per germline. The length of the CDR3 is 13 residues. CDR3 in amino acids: CATTTGNTGELFF. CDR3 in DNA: TGTGCCACCACGACAGGGAACACCGGGGAGCTGTTTTTT.

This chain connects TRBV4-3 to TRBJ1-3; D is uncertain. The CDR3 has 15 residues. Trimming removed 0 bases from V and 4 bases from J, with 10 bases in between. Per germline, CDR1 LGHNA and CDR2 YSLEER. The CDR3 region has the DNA TGCGCCAGCAGCCAAGATCTTGCCAGAGGAAACACCATATATTTT. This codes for CASSQDLARGNTIYF.

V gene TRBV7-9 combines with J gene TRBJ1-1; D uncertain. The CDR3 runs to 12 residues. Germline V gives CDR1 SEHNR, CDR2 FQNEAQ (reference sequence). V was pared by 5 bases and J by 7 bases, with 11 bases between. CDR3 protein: CASSPISNEAFF. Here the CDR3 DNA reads TGTGCCAGCAGCCCGATTTCCAATGAAGCTTTCTTT.